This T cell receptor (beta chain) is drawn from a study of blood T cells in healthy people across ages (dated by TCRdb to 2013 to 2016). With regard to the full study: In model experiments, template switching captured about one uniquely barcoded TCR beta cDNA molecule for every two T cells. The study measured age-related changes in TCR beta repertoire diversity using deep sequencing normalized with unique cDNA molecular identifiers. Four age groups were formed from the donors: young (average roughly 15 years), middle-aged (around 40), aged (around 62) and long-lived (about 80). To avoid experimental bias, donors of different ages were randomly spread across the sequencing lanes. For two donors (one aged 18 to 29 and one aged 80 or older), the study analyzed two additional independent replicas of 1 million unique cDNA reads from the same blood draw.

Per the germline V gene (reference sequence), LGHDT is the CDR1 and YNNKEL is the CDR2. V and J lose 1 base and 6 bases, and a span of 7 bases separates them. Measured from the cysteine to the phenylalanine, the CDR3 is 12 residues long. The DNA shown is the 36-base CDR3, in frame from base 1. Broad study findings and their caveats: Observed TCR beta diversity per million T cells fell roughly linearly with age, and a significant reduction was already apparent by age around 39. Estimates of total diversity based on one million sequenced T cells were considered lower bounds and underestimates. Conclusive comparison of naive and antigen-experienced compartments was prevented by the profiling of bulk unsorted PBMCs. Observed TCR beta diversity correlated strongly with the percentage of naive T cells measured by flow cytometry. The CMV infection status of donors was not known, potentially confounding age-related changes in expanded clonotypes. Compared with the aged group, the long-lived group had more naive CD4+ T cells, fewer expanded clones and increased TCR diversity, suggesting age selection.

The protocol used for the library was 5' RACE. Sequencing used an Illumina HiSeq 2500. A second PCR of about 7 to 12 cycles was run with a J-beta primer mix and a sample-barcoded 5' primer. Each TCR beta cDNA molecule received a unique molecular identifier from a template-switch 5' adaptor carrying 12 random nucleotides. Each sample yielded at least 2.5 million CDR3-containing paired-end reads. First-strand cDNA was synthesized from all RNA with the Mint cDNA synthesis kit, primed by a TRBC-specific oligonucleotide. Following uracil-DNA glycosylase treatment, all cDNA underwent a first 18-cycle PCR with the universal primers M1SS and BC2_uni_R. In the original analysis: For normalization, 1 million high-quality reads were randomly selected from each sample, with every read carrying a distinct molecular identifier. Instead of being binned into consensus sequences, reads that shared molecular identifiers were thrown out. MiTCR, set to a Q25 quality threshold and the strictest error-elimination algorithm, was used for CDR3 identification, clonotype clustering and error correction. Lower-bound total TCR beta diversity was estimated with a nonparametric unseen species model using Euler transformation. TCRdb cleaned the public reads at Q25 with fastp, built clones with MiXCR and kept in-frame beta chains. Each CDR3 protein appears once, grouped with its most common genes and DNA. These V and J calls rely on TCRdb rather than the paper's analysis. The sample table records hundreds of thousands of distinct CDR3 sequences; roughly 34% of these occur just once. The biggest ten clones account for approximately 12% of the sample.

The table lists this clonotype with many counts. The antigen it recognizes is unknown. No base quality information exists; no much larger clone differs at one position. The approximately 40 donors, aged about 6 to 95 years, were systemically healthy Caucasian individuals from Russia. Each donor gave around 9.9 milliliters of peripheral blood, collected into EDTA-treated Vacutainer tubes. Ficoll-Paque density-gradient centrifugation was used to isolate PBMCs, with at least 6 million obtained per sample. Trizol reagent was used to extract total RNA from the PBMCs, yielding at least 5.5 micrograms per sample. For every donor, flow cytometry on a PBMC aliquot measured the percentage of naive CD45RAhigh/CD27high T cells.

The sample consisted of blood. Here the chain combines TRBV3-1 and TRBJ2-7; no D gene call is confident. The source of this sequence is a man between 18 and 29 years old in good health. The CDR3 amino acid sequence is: CASSQGSSEQYF. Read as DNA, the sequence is TGTGCCAGCAGCCAAGGATCTAGCGAGCAGTACTTC.